This T cell receptor beta chain was obtained from a study of blood T cell repertoires in COVID-19. In the study overall: The United States, Italy and Spain supplied acute and convalescent COVID-19 samples. T cells, B-cell-depleted T cells, or PBMCs provided the cDNA or gDNA that served as material.

The CDR3 has 16 amino acids. CDR1 and CDR2 (germline): LNHDA, SQIVND (reference sequence). The V and J ends lost 3 bases and 0 bases respectively, with 12 bases between them. How the authors handled the data: From reference gene primer amplification, estimates of nucleated cell counts were derived. The method was immunoSEQ multiplex PCR; TCRdb's version includes in-frame clones alone and lacks a portion of them. That table furnishes V, J and clone size, whereas the DNA furnished D and trimming. The table includes 180,000 or so clones, over 75% detected once. This rearrangement joins TRBV19 to TRBJ2-1; D is possibly TRBD2 (6 bases). This TCR was recovered from a woman older than 75 with acute or convalescent COVID-19. The sequencing sample was made of peripheral blood. In DNA, the CDR3 is TGTGCCAGTAGTATCCAGCGGGCTCACTCCTACAATGAGCAGTTCTTC. Residues: CASSIQRAHSYNEQFF.